This T cell receptor (beta chain) originates from a study of T cells after yellow fever vaccination. Study-level findings and limits: Post-booster repertoires contained most primary-vaccination clones again (about 95% CD4, around 89% CD8). Within FACS-sorted repertoires, abundant clonotypes contaminating from the bulk population could be present.

With regard to this clonotype: Its antigen is not identified.

TCRdb fed the 5' RACE reads into MiXCR, producing one record per CDR3 protein. The sample holds around 320,000 distinct CDR3 sequences, approximately 10% seen once. V lost 6 bases, J lost 2 bases, and 9 bases lay in between. Germline CDR1 is SGHAT and CDR2 is FQNNGV. The CDR3 is 13 amino acids. The sequence came from a man younger than 35 who received the YFV17D yellow fever vaccine. Sequencing was performed on CD4+ T cells sorted from PBMCs, taken 5 days after the yellow fever booster vaccination. V gene TRBV11-2 combines with J gene TRBJ2-3; D not resolved. The CDR3, as DNA: TGTGCCAGCAGTTGGGCCGTCACAGATACGCAGTATTTT. It is translated as CASSWAVTDTQYF.